This T cell receptor (beta chain) was recovered during a study of blood T cell repertoires in COVID-19. Germline V gene data show CDR1 as ENHRY and CDR2 as SYGVKD. The CDR3 consists of 16 residues. The ends lost 6 bases at V and 7 bases at J; junction bases unmatched: 17. Assay: immunoSEQ multiplex PCR; the TCRdb copy retains only in-frame clones and omits some. The repertoire includes around 300,000 clones, approximately 90% of them detected once, and approximately 4% sits in the top ten. This clone is a singleton in its sample. The origin of this receptor is a middle-aged woman with acute or convalescent COVID-19. Sequencing was carried out using peripheral blood. The rearrangement joins TRBV10-3 to TRBJ1-1, with 7 nucleotides matching TRBD1. CDR3 sequence: CAISRDSLSIKGEAFF. CDR3 coding DNA: TGTGCCATCAGCCGGGACAGTCTTTCGATAAAAGGTGAAGCTTTCTTT.